This T cell receptor beta chain was recorded in a study of vaccination and CD4 T cells after COVID-19. Treatment: approximately 9-day PBMC culture with coronavirus spike peptide pools or control peptides (ViraFEST assay). Turning to this clonotype: Its antigen is currently unknown.

Sequencing of cultured CD4+ T cell DNA used the Oncomine TCR Beta short-read assay. A single record per CDR3 protein comes from TCRdb applying MiXCR to the PCR reads. Here the sample spans about 25,000 distinct CDR3 sequences, approximately 39% being singletons. This TCR came from a human donor who had recovered from COVID-19. The sample consisted of CD4+ T cells from blood, cultured in vitro.

CDR3 residues: CASTLQGARNTEAFF. DNA for the CDR3: TGTGCCAGCACCTTACAGGGGGCTCGGAACACTGAAGCTTTCTTT. The chain combines TRBV6-1 with TRBJ1-1; 9 bases align to TRBD1. Germline V CDR1 and CDR2: MNHNS, SASEGT. This CDR3 has 15 amino acids. J was trimmed by 1 base and V by 7 bases; bases with no gene match: 7.